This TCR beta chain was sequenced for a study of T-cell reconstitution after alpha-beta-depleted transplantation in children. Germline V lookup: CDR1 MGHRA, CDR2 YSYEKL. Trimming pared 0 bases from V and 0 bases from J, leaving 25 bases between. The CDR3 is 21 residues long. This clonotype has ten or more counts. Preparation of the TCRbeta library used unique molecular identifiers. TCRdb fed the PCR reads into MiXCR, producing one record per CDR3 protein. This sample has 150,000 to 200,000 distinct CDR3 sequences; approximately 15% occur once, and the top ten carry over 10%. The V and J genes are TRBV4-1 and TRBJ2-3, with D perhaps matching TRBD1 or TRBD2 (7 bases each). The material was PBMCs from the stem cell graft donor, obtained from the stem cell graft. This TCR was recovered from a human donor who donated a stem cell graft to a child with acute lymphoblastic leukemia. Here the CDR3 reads CASSQETGMAGGVASTDTQYF. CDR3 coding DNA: TGCGCCAGCAGCCAAGAAACGGGGATGGCAGGGGGGGTAGCGAGCACAGATACGCAGTATTTT.